This is a list of T cell receptor beta chains from one sample in a study of blood T cell repertoires in COVID-19. Clones were sequenced by immunoSEQ multiplex PCR, and TCRdb holds only the in-frame ones, with some missing. Counted here are 75,000 to 90,000 clones, roughly 78% occurring once; the ten biggest clones make up roughly 38%. Sequenced input: peripheral blood. These receptors came from a man aged 55 to 70 with COVID-19, enrolled during active disease. The CDR3 runs from the conserved cysteine through the conserved F or W. D genes are given only for firm matches. Where a row states a size, it is once, few, many or the class of an expanded clone; other rows omit it.

j_gene,v_gene,abundance,d_gene,CDR3nt,CDR3aa
TRBJ1-2,TRBV14,-,-,TGTGCCAGCAGCCAAGTGACAGGTTTGGCCGGGGGCTACACCTTC,CASSQVTGLAGGYTF
TRBJ1-1,TRBV11-1,-,TRBD1,TGTGCCAGCGGACAGGGAAACACTGAAGCTTTCTTT,CASGQGNTEAFF
TRBJ1-4,TRBV5-1,-,-,TGCGCCAGCAGCTTGGGACAGACAACTAATGAAAAACTGTTTTTT,CASSLGQTTNEKLFF
TRBJ2-2,TRBV7-2,-,TRBD2,TGTGCCAGCAGCTTATGGGGGACTACCACCGGGGAGCTGTTTTTT,CASSLWGTTTGELFF
TRBJ2-3,TRBV11-2,-,TRBD1,TGTGCCAGCAGCTTCGAGGGGGCTAAAGATACGCAGTATTTT,CASSFEGAKDTQYF
TRBJ1-1,TRBV18,-,TRBD1,TGTGCCAGCTCAAGACAGGGAGGCACTGAAGCTTTCTTT,CASSRQGGTEAFF
TRBJ1-2,TRBV27,-,-,TGTGCCAGCAGTTTACTCAGGGCTAGCTATGGCTACACCTTC,CASSLLRASYGYTF
TRBJ1-2,TRBV9,-,-,TGTGCCAGCAGCGTAGCCCCGCAGAACTATGGCTACACCTTC,CASSVAPQNYGYTF
TRBJ2-7,TRBV5-1,-,-,TGCGCCAGCAGCCCCACAGGGAACTACGAGCAGTACTTC,CASSPTGNYEQYF
TRBJ1-1,TRBV7-9,-,TRBD1,TGTGCCAGCAGCATATTACCGGGACAGAGCTTT,CASSILPGQSF
TRBJ1-5,TRBV4-1,-,-,TGCGCCAGCAGCCAGACCCAGACTGCGAATCAGCCCCAGCATTTT,CASSQTQTANQPQHF
TRBJ1-3,TRBV19,once,TRBD1,TGTGCCAGTAAAGAGGGGGCTGGCCGAAACACCATATATTTT,CASKEGAGRNTIYF
TRBJ2-1,TRBV19,-,TRBD2,TGTGCCAGTAGTCCCCGGGCCGGGGGGACTAACAATGAGCAGTTCTTC,CASSPRAGGTNNEQFF
TRBJ2-1,TRBV6-2/TRBV6-3,-,TRBD1,TGTGCCAGCAGTTACTATGGACAGGGTGGCAATGAGCAGTTCTTC,CASSYYGQGGNEQFF
TRBJ2-7,TRBV30,-,TRBD1,TGTGCCTGGAGTAGCGGACAGGGACGATACGAGCAGTACTTC,CAWSSGQGRYEQYF
TRBJ1-4,TRBV27,-,-,TGTGCCAGCAGAAGCGACGGTAATGAAAAACTGTTTTTT,CASRSDGNEKLFF
TRBJ2-5,TRBV7-6,-,-,TGTGCCAGCAGCACGATCGAGAGTAGAGGTCAAGAGACCCAGTACTTC,CASSTIESRGQETQYF
TRBJ1-1,TRBV5-1,few,-,TGCGCCAGCAGCTTAAACGTCGCGGGGCCCACTGAAGCTTTCTTT,CASSLNVAGPTEAFF
TRBJ2-3,TRBV5-1,-,TRBD2,TGCGCCAGCAGCACCCGAGCGGGGGGCACAGATACGCAGTATTTT,CASSTRAGGTDTQYF
TRBJ2-3,TRBV9,-,-,TGTGCCAGCAGCCAATTAGCGAGTAGCACAGATACGCAGTATTTT,CASSQLASSTDTQYF
TRBJ2-4,TRBV7-9,-,-,TGTGCCAGCAGCCCTTCTCAGGCCAAAAACATTCAGTACTTC,CASSPSQAKNIQYF
TRBJ1-3,TRBV6-5,-,-,TGTGCCAGCAGTCCCGAGACTCCGGGAAACACCATATATTTT,CASSPETPGNTIYF
TRBJ2-2,TRBV18,-,-,TGTGCCAGCTCACCAGGCCAGGGAACCGGGGAGCTGTTTTTT,CASSPGQGTGELFF
TRBJ2-1,TRBV5-6,-,TRBD1,TGTGCCAGCAGCCGGGACAGGGCCAATGAGCAGTTCTTC,CASSRDRANEQFF
TRBJ2-1,TRBV29-1,-,-,TGCAGCGCCGATTCCAGAGGCGTACCGTTCTTC,CSADSRGVPFF
TRBJ2-2,TRBV18,-,-,TGTGCCAGCTCACCACTCAGGATCCCCGGCGGGCTGAACACCGGGGAGCTGTTTTTT,CASSPLRIPGGLNTGELFF
TRBJ2-5,TRBV2,few,TRBD2,TGTGCCAGCAGTGCTGGACTAGCTCAGGAGACCCAGTACTTC,CASSAGLAQETQYF
TRBJ2-1,TRBV7-3,-,-,TGTGCCAGCAGCTCCCGGACTTCCAATGAGCAGTTCTTC,CASSSRTSNEQFF
TRBJ2-1,TRBV6-2/TRBV6-3,-,-,TGTGCCAGCAGTTACTCTACTTCCCGAAAAGATTGGCAGTTCTTC,CASSYSTSRKDWQFF
TRBJ2-2,TRBV6-5,-,TRBD1,TGTGCCAGCAGTACGGGACAGGTGAACACCGGGGAGCTGTTTTTT,CASSTGQVNTGELFF
TRBJ1-5,TRBV3-1/TRBV3-2,-,TRBD1,TGTGCCAGCAGCCAAGAAGGGCAGGGGGGTCAGCCCCAGCATTTT,CASSQEGQGGQPQHF
TRBJ2-7,TRBV6-5,-,-,TGTGCCAGCAGTTCGATGGCGGGGAGCTCCTACGAGCAGTACTTC,CASSSMAGSSYEQYF
TRBJ2-1,TRBV5-1,-,TRBD2,TGCGCCAGCAGCCCGCGGGGAGGGGAAGGCAATGAGCAGTTCTTC,CASSPRGGEGNEQFF
TRBJ2-2,TRBV6-4,-,TRBD2,TGTGCCAGCAGACCCCTAGCGGTGAACACCGGGGAGCTGTTTTTT,CASRPLAVNTGELFF
TRBJ2-2,TRBV4-1,-,-,TGCGCCAGCAGCCAAGACCCCCTAGGTAAATCCGGGGAGCTGTTTTTT,CASSQDPLGKSGELFF
TRBJ2-2,TRBV27,-,TRBD2,TGTGCCAGCAGTTTCGGGACTAGCGGAGGAAGGGCCGGGGAGCTGTTTTTT,CASSFGTSGGRAGELFF
TRBJ2-7,TRBV30,few,TRBD1,TGTGCCTGGAGTGGACAGGGTCCCTACGAGCAGTACTTC,CAWSGQGPYEQYF
TRBJ2-7,TRBV6-6,-,TRBD1,TGTGCCAGCAGTAAATCACAGGGGAGCGAGCAGTACTTC,CASSKSQGSEQYF
TRBJ2-3,TRBV10-3,-,TRBD2,TGTGCCATCAGTGGGACTAGCGGGGATCAGGATACGCAGTATTTT,CAISGTSGDQDTQYF
TRBJ2-5,TRBV19,-,-,TGTGCCACCCGGGTGGGAGTCCAAGAGACCCAGTACTTC,CATRVGVQETQYF
TRBJ2-3,TRBV5-1,-,TRBD2,TGCGCCAGCAAAATAGCGGGGGCCGGCACAGATACGCAGTATTTT,CASKIAGAGTDTQYF
TRBJ2-3,TRBV6-1,-,-,TGTGCCAGCAGTGAAGTTGGCAGGGCCACAGATACGCAGTATTTT,CASSEVGRATDTQYF